These T cell receptor beta chains were read from a single sample in a study of PD-1 blockade in mismatch repair-deficient tumors. Clones were read by immunoSEQ multiplex PCR, and TCRdb kept only the in-frame ones, dropping some. The table includes 75,000 to 85,000 clones, more than 65% detected once. The sample here was peripheral blood, taken 12 weeks after starting pembrolizumab. The receptors come from an adult with mismatch repair-deficient cancer. CDR3s include the opening cysteine and the closing phenylalanine or tryptophan. The D gene is left open where the match is weak. Clone size is shown for a subset of rows, as once, few, many or a class of expanded clone.

V gene,clone size,J gene,D gene,CDR3 protein,CDR3 DNA
TRBV23-1,NA,TRBJ1-1,TRBD1,CASSQPADRELYRGTEAFF,TGCGCCAGCAGTCAACCGGCGGACAGGGAGCTGTATAGAGGTACTGAAGCTTTCTTT
TRBV2,NA,TRBJ1-3,NA,CASRKGQMENTIYF,TGTGCCAGCAGAAAGGGGCAGATGGAAAACACCATATATTTT
TRBV30,NA,TRBJ1-1,NA,CAWSSGLNTEAFF,TGTGCCTGGAGTTCGGGGCTGAACACTGAAGCTTTCTTT
TRBV5-5,NA,TRBJ2-1,NA,CASSLVGTLFF,TGTGCCAGCAGCTTGGTAGGGACTCTTTTCTTC
TRBV27,NA,TRBJ2-1,TRBD1,CASSLTGDSFDEQFF,TGTGCCAGCAGCTTGACAGGGGATTCGTTCGATGAGCAGTTCTTC
TRBV5-1,NA,TRBJ2-1,NA,CASSLSLESGQFF,TGCGCCAGCAGCTTGAGCCTCGAAAGTGGGCAGTTCTTC
TRBV7-8,NA,TRBJ2-2,NA,CASSLADRVTGELFF,TGTGCCAGCAGCTTAGCGGACAGAGTTACCGGGGAGCTGTTTTTT
TRBV28,NA,TRBJ1-2,NA,CASRATVYGYTF,TGTGCCAGCAGGGCCACGGTCTATGGCTACACCTTC
TRBV29-1,NA,TRBJ2-1,TRBD1,CSVYDRGLYNEQFF,TGCAGCGTGTACGACAGGGGGCTTTACAATGAGCAGTTCTTC
TRBV30,NA,TRBJ1-1,NA,CAWSVRLNTEAFF,TGTGCCTGGAGTGTAAGGTTGAACACTGAAGCTTTCTTT
TRBV4-1,once,TRBJ2-7,TRBD2,CASSPVGLANHEQYF,TGCGCCAGCAGCCCTGTGGGACTAGCGAACCACGAGCAGTACTTC
TRBV27,NA,TRBJ1-1,TRBD1,CASRFVDRGTGRNTEAFF,TGTGCCAGCAGATTCGTCGACCGTGGGACAGGGAGGAACACTGAAGCTTTCTTT
TRBV27,NA,TRBJ2-3,TRBD1,CASSLRDRGPDTQYF,TGTGCCAGCAGTTTAAGGGACAGGGGACCAGATACGCAGTATTTT
TRBV7-2,NA,TRBJ1-5,NA,CASSLGLGNQPQHF,TGTGCCAGCAGCTTAGGGTTAGGCAATCAGCCCCAGCATTTT
TRBV2,NA,TRBJ2-7,NA,CASSAGGTLGQYF,TGTGCCAGCAGTGCTGGGGGGACTTTAGGGCAGTACTTC
TRBV9,NA,TRBJ2-6,NA,CASSAPGPSGANVLTF,TGTGCCAGCAGCGCCCCAGGACCGTCTGGGGCCAACGTCCTGACTTTC
TRBV27,few,TRBJ2-7,NA,CASRLPELPYEQYF,TGTGCCAGCAGACTTCCGGAGTTGCCCTACGAGCAGTACTTC
TRBV5-5,NA,TRBJ2-7,TRBD2,CASSFLKTSGGTREQYF,TGTGCCAGCAGCTTCCTAAAAACTAGCGGAGGGACTCGGGAGCAGTACTTC
TRBV2,NA,TRBJ2-4,TRBD2,CASSEVTGQTSGPAKNIQYF,TGTGCCAGCAGTGAAGTAACAGGGCAGACTAGCGGTCCCGCCAAAAACATTCAGTACTTC
TRBV5-1,NA,TRBJ1-4,NA,CASSQGATAGEKLFF,TGCGCCAGCAGCCAGGGCGCGACTGCCGGTGAAAAACTGTTTTTT
TRBV19,NA,TRBJ2-1,NA,CASSMDGYNEQFF,TGTGCCAGTAGTATGGACGGTTACAATGAGCAGTTCTTC
TRBV27,NA,TRBJ1-1,NA,CASIQGGRNTEAFF,TGTGCCAGCATACAGGGAGGTAGGAACACTGAAGCTTTCTTT
TRBV9,NA,TRBJ2-1,TRBD2,CASSVYGRAYNEQFF,TGTGCCAGCAGCGTATACGGGAGGGCCTACAATGAGCAGTTCTTC
TRBV18,NA,TRBJ1-3,NA,CASSPTGTPGNTIYF,TGTGCCAGCTCACCAACAGGGACTCCTGGAAACACCATATATTTT
TRBV5-1,NA,TRBJ2-7,TRBD2,CASSPSSGGASYEQYF,TGCGCCAGCAGCCCGTCTAGCGGGGGAGCATCCTACGAGCAGTACTTC
TRBV5-4,once,TRBJ2-7,TRBD2,CASSLVGGSYEQYF,TGTGCCAGCAGCTTGGTGGGCGGGAGCTACGAGCAGTACTTC
TRBV5-1,NA,TRBJ2-2,NA,CASSSWGANTGELFF,TGCGCCAGCAGCTCATGGGGGGCAAACACCGGGGAGCTGTTTTTT
TRBV11-3,NA,TRBJ1-2,NA,CASSLEGRGGNYGYTF,TGTGCCAGCAGCTTAGAGGGGAGAGGGGGAAACTATGGCTACACCTTC
TRBV11-3,NA,TRBJ2-5,NA,CASSRREEETQYF,TGTGCCAGCAGCCGCAGGGAGGAAGAGACCCAGTACTTC
TRBV11-1,NA,TRBJ2-1,NA,CASSTYSGEQFF,TGTGCCAGCAGCACATACAGCGGGGAGCAGTTCTTC
TRBV11-3,NA,TRBJ2-3,NA,CASSSGSDTQYF,TGTGCCAGCAGCTCCGGGTCAGATACGCAGTATTTT
TRBV5-1,many,TRBJ2-1,NA,CASGGSQRAGIYNEQFF,TGCGCCAGTGGGGGGTCACAGAGGGCGGGAATCTACAATGAGCAGTTCTTC
TRBV27,once,TRBJ2-7,TRBD2,CASSLTSGIYEQYF,TGTGCCAGCAGTCTGACTAGCGGAATCTACGAGCAGTACTTC
TRBV10-3,NA,TRBJ2-1,TRBD1,CAISEPDRGNEQFF,TGTGCCATCAGTGAACCGGACAGGGGAAACGAGCAGTTCTTC
TRBV7-9,NA,TRBJ2-3,TRBD2,CASTSSGSFTDTQYF,TGTGCCAGCACCTCTAGCGGGAGTTTTACAGATACGCAGTATTTT
TRBV7-9,NA,TRBJ2-1,NA,CASTGQSSYNEQFF,TGTGCCAGCACCGGACAGAGCTCCTACAATGAGCAGTTCTTC
TRBV11-3,NA,TRBJ2-5,NA,CASSLVGLSETQYF,TGTGCCAGCAGCTTAGTAGGGCTGTCAGAGACCCAGTACTTC
TRBV27,NA,TRBJ2-7,TRBD1,CASSLRPGGTGAYEQYF,TGTGCCAGCAGTTTACGGCCGGGTGGGACAGGGGCCTACGAGCAGTACTTC
TRBV30,NA,TRBJ2-1,NA,CAWSADSNNEQFF,TGTGCCTGGAGTGCTGACTCAAACAATGAGCAGTTCTTC
TRBV6-5,NA,TRBJ2-2,NA,CASSYSRNTGELFF,TGTGCCAGCAGTTATTCCCGTAACACCGGGGAGCTGTTTTTT
TRBV9,NA,TRBJ2-3,TRBD2,CASSVGTSGNTDTQYF,TGTGCCAGCAGCGTAGGGACTAGCGGGAACACAGATACGCAGTATTTT